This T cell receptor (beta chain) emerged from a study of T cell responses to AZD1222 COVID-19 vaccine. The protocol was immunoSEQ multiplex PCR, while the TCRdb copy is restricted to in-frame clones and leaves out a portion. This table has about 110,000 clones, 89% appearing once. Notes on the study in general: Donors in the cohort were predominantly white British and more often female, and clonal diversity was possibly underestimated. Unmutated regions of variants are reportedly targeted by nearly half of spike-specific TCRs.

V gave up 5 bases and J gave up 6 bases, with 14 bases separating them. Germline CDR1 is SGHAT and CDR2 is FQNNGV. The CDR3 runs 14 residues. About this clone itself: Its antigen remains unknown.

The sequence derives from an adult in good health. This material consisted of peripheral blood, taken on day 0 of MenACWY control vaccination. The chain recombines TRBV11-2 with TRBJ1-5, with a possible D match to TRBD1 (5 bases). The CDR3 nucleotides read TGTGCCAGCAGCCCCGGGACTCCGGGTCAGCCCCAGCATTTT. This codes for CASSPGTPGQPQHF.